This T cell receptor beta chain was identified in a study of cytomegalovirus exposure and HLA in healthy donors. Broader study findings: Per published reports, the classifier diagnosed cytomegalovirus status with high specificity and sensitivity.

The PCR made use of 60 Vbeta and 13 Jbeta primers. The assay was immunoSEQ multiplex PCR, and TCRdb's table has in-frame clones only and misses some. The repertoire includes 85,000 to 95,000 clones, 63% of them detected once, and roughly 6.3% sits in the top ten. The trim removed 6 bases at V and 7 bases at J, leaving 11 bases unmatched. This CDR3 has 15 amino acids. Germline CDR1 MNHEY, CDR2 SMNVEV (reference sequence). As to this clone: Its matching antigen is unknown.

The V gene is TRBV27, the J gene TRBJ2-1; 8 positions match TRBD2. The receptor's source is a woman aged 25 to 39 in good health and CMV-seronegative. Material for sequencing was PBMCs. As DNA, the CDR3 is TGTGCCAGCAGCCCCGGACTAGCTAGACTTAATGAGCAGTTCTTC. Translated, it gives CASSPGLARLNEQFF.